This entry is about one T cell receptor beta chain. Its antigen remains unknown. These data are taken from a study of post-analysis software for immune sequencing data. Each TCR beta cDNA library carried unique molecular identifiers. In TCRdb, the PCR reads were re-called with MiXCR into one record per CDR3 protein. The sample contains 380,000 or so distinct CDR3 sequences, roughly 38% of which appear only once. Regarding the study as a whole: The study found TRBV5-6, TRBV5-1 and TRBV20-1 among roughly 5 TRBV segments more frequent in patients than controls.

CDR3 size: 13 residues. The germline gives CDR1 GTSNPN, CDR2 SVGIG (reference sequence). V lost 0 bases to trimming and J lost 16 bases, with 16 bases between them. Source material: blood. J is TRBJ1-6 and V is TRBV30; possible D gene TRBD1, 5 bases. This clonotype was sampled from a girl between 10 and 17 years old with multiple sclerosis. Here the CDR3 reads CAWSVKVRDGLHF. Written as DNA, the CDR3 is TGTGCCTGGAGTGTCAAGGTTCGGGACGGTCTCCACTTT.